This T cell receptor (beta chain) emerged from a study of T-cell memory formation after mild COVID-19. Study overall: Across donors, TCR clusters were largely donor specific. Study outcomes and limitations: Clones contracting day 15 to 85 were balanced CD4/CD8; later expanders leaned CD4+. Those CD4+ clones that contracted were mainly in CM and EM (CD8+ ones in EMRA). Second-wave clones with a day 37 peak had unconfirmed SARS-CoV-2 specificity.

Each CDR3 protein gets one entry after TCRdb re-called the 5' RACE reads with MiXCR. The sample includes hundreds of thousands of distinct CDR3 sequences, 15% to 20% seen only once; the top ten take 12%. A word on this clonotype: Its target is not known.

The ends were cut back, 0 bases at V and 0 bases at J, with 5 bases in the middle. The CDR3 length is 14 residues. Germline CDR1 reads MNHEY; CDR2 reads SVGAGI. This TCR was sampled from an adult woman who had mild COVID-19 (a few samples of this study predate the infection). Cell type and time point are not known. This sequence joins TRBV6-5 and TRBJ1-1; no reliable D call. The sample taken for sequencing was PBMCs or a T cell subset sorted from them (not recorded which). Here the CDR3 reads CASSYSMLNTEAFF. CDR3 nucleotide sequence: TGTGCCAGCAGTTACTCGATGCTGAACACTGAAGCTTTCTTT.